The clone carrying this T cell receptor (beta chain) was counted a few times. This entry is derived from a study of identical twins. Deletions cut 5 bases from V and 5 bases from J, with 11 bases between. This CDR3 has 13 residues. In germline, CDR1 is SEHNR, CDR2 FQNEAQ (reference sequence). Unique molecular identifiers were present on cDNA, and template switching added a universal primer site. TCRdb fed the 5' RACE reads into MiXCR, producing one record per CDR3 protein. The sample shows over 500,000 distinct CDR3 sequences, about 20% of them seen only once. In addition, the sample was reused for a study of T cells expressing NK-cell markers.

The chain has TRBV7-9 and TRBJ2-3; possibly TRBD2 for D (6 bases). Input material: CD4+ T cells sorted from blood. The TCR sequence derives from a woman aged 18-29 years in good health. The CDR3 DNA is TGTGCCAGCAGCAGACGGGACTTAGATACGCAGTATTTT. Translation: CASSRRDLDTQYF.